Below, 10 T cell receptor beta chains from the same sample are listed, as sequenced in a study of blood T cells in healthy people across ages. Primed by a sample-barcoded 5' primer and a J-beta primer mix, a second PCR proceeded for 7 to 11 cycles. Each CDR3 protein is one row after TCRdb ran MiXCR on the 5' RACE reads. Of about 1.4 million distinct CDR3 sequences listed, roughly 60% are singletons. Sequencing was performed on blood. All receptors come from a young man in good health.

This clonotype was seen a few times. This chain joins TRBV12-3 or TRBV12-4 and TRBJ2-7, with D perhaps TRBD1 or TRBD2 (5 bases each). The CDR3 runs to 15 residues. Trimming took 5 bases from V and 0 from J, leaving 14 bases between them. DNA for the CDR3: TGTGCCAGCAGTCCCCCCGGGACCAACTCCTACGAGCAGTACTTC. This translates into CASSPPGTNSYEQYF.

About this clonotype itself: An end of the junction does not agree with germline; a read error may underlie this. The V gene is TRBV6-5, the J gene TRBJ1-2; D gene uncertain. Germline-derived CDR1 and CDR2 are MNHEY and SVGAGI. The CDR3 sequence is 14 residues long. The CDR3 sequence is CASSDSGRPGDYTF. CDR3 DNA: TGTGCCAGCAGTGACTCGGGGAGGCCTGGAGACTACACCTTC.

The chain joins TRBV20-1 to TRBJ1-6, with a weak D call TRBD1 (5 bases). CDR1 is DFQATT, CDR2 SNEGSKA, per germline (reference sequence). V lost 4 bases and J 5 bases, leaving 12 bases between the germline ends. This CDR3 spans 14 amino acids. The CDR3 DNA follows: TGCAGTGCTAAGCGGCAGGGACATAATTCACCCCTCCACTTT. Protein: CSAKRQGHNSPLHF.

This clonotype came up a few times. In DNA form, the CDR3 reads TGCGCCAGCAGCCAAGAGACAGGCTATGAAAAACTGTTTTTT. As protein: CASSQETGYEKLFF. The genes are TRBV4-1 and TRBJ1-4, with D possibly TRBD1 on 6 matching bases. Trimming stripped 0 bases from V and 6 bases from J, with 8 bases between. The CDR3 covers 14 residues. Germline V CDR1 and CDR2: MGHRA, YSYEKL.

This clonotype was counted a single time. At one end the junction does not follow the germline gene, possibly because of a read error. The V gene is TRBV11-2, the J gene TRBJ2-1; a weak D match, TRBD1 (6 bases). Germline loops: CDR1 SGHAT, CDR2 FQNNGV. The CDR3 is 15 residues long. The CDR3 protein is CAGSLGGGGYNEQFF. DNA of the CDR3: TGTGCCGGCAGCCTGGGTGGGGGCGGCTACAATGAGCAGTTCTTC. Drawing the rest from reference TRBV11-2 and TRBJ2-1, the complete variable domain is EAGVAQSPRYKIIEKRQSVAFWCNPISGHATLYWYQQILGQGPKLLIQFQNNGVVDDSQLPKDRFSAERLKGVDSTLKIQPAKLEDSAVYLCAGSLGGGGYNEQFFGPGTRLTVL.

The chain recombines TRBV12-3 or TRBV12-4 with TRBJ2-1; either TRBD1 or TRBD2 may fit D (7 bases each). The end of the DNA is better explained by TRBJ2-7, so the J call may be wrong. The CDR3 length is 16 residues. CDR3 sequence (DNA): TGTGCCAGCAGTTTTGTGGGAGGGGGCTCCTACAATGAGCAGTACTTC. As protein: CASSFVGGGSYNEQYF.

A few counts support this clonotype. The rearrangement uses TRBV5-1 and TRBJ2-7, with D perhaps assigned TRBD1 or TRBD2 (5 bases each). Looked up from germline, CDR1 is SGHRS and CDR2 is YFSETQ. Trimming took off 3 bases at V and 7 bases at J, with 17 bases between the two ends. This CDR3 is 14 amino acids long. CDR3 DNA sequence: TGCGCCAGCAGCTCGGGCATGGGGGTTAATGAGCAGTACTTC. Protein product: CASSSGMGVNEQYF.

This clonotype appeared a few times. The V gene is TRBV7-9, the J gene TRBJ1-6, with D hard to call. V was clipped by 1 base and J by 9 bases, with 10 bases between them. This CDR3 contains 14 residues. CDR1 is SEHNR, CDR2 FQNEAQ, per germline (reference sequence). The CDR3 DNA reads as TGTGCCAGCAGCTTAGAGTTACCCAGTTCACCCCTCCACTTT. It yields the protein CASSLELPSSPLHF.

This clonotype was seen only a few times. V gene TRBV5-1 combines with J gene TRBJ2-1, with 7 nucleotides matching TRBD2. Germline CDR1 and CDR2: SGHRS and YFSETQ. This CDR3 contains 15 residues. With 5 bases clipped from V and 6 bases from J, the junction kept 11 bases outside the gene matches. This CDR3 reads CASSSGRWGGNEQFF. Written as DNA, the CDR3 is TGCGCCAGCAGTTCCGGAAGGTGGGGGGGCAATGAGCAGTTCTTC.

The chain uses TRBV6-5 and TRBJ2-3; D gene unclear. Trimming took off 0 bases at V and 1 base at J, with 8 bases between the two ends. Germline CDR1 MNHEY, CDR2 SVGAGI. The CDR3 has 15 amino acids. This CDR3 is CASSYSPQGTDTQYF. CDR3 nucleotides: TGTGCCAGCAGTTACTCGCCCCAGGGCACAGATACGCAGTATTTT.